Listed here are 24 T cell receptor beta chains from one sample, sequenced in a study of tumor-infiltrating lymphocytes in primary liver carcinoma. The researchers produced TCR beta cDNA from about 510 ng total RNA with a constant-region primer. Libraries for TCR beta were built through three nested multiplex PCR rounds, which together made up a slightly modified ARM-PCR procedure. With TRBV1-TRBV30 forward primers and a C-beta reverse primer, the first two PCR rounds were run for approximately 10 cycles each. Via MiXCR, TCRdb re-called the multiplex PCR reads, giving one row per CDR3 protein. This sample has fewer than 350,000 distinct CDR3 sequences, with less than 70% found just once. Unsorted whole blood yielded blood RNA, and germline DNA was extracted as well. Sequences were obtained from peripheral blood. The receptors come from a man aged 40-50 years with primary liver carcinoma and hepatitis B virus infection.

This clonotype was detected only a few times. CDR3 loop: CASNVGPNQPQHF. The CDR3 DNA reads as TGTGCCAGTAATGTCGGTCCCAATCAGCCCCAGCATTTT. The chain recombines TRBV19 with TRBJ1-5; D gene uncertain. Per germline, CDR1 LNHDA and CDR2 SQIVND (reference sequence). V shed 7 bases and J shed 3 bases, with 10 bases lying between them. CDR3 length: 13 residues.

Worth noting for this clonotype: A much larger clone lies a single base off, so this may be a read error. V gene TRBV10-3 combines with J gene TRBJ2-7; possibly TRBD1 for D (7 bases). CDR1 and CDR2 from the germline V gene are ENHRY and SYGVKD. CDR3 size: 21 residues. CDR3 nucleotide sequence: TGTACCATCAGTGACCCCGCCGGGACAGCAAGAGCGGGCGGCACCCTCTACGAGCAGTACTTC. Translating gives CTISDPAGTARAGGTLYEQYF.

A remark on this clonotype: Likely a read error: the CDR3 ends without its conserved phenylalanine or tryptophan. The rearrangement uses TRBV11-2 and TRBJ2-1; 10 nucleotides agree with TRBD2. V lost 2 bases and J lost 8; bases outside the gene matches: 18. The CDR3 is 19 residues long. Looked up from germline, CDR1 is SGHAT and CDR2 is FQNNGV. CDR3 DNA sequence: TGTGCCAGCAGCTTATACCCCCGGCCAGCGGGAGGGCCTAGCTATGAGCAGTTCGTC. Translation gives CASSLYPRPAGGPSYEQFV.

In regard to this clonotype: A junction end diverges from the germline sequence, so it may reflect a read error. V usage is TRBV10-3 and J usage is TRBJ2-5; TRBD1 agrees at 9 bases. From germline, CDR1 is ENHRY and CDR2 SYGVKD. The CDR3 loop spans 15 amino acids. The CDR3 DNA reads TGTGCCATCAGTGGCGGGACAGGGAGTCAAGAGACCCTGTACTTC. It encodes CAISGGTGSQETLYF.

Note on this clonotype: One junction end does not reproduce the germline sequence, and a read error may be involved. The V gene is TRBV11-2, the J gene TRBJ1-3; unclear D gene. Germline V lookup: CDR1 SGHAT, CDR2 FQNNGV. The CDR3 loop spans 13 amino acids. The CDR3 DNA reads TGTACCAGCAGCCCACTCAATGGAAACATCATATATTTT. Amino acids: CTSSPLNGNIIYF. The full variable domain, in which reference TRBV11-2 and TRBJ1-3 provide the parts outside the CDR3, is EAGVAQSPRYKIIEKRQSVAFWCNPISGHATLYWYQQILGQGPKLLIQFQNNGVVDDSQLPKDRFSAERLKGVDSTLKIQPAKLEDSAVYLCTSSPLNGNIIYFGEGSWLTVV.

The rearrangement links TRBV7-9 to TRBJ2-3, with a possible D match to TRBD2 (6 bases). Germline CDR1 SEHNR, CDR2 FQNEAQ (reference sequence). V was trimmed by 5 bases and J by 5 bases, leaving 20 bases between them. The CDR3 loop spans 16 amino acids. CDR3 amino acids: CASSVSGSKGRDTQYF. The CDR3 DNA reads as TGTGCCAGCAGCGTTAGCGGCTCTAAGGGGAGAGATACGCAGTATTTT.

The gene calls are TRBV6-2 or TRBV6-3 and TRBJ1-5; D not certain. Trimming cost V 6 bases and J 9 bases, with 12 bases left between them. CDR3 length: 12 amino acids. Germline-derived CDR1 and CDR2 are MNHEY and SVGEGT. The CDR3 coding sequence is TGTGCCAGCAGCCCCCGACATCGGCCCCAGCATTTT. It is translated as CASSPRHRPQHF.

J is TRBJ1-2 and V is TRBV5-1; 8 bases line up with TRBD1. The CDR3 is 16 amino acids. J gave up 5 bases and V 1 base, and 10 bases lay outside the gene matches. Germline V lookup: CDR1 SGHRS, CDR2 YFSETQ. The CDR3 spells CASSLRVTGAAYGYTF. CDR3 DNA: TGCGCCAGCAGCTTGAGAGTGACAGGGGCCGCGTATGGCTACACCTTC. The variable domain in full, with the rest retrieved from reference TRBV5-1 and TRBJ1-2, is KAGVTQTPRYLIKTRGQQVTLSCSPISGHRSVSWYQQTPGQGLQFLFEYFSETQRNKGNFPGRFSGRQFSNSRSEMNVSTLELGDSALYLCASSLRVTGAAYGYTFGSGTRLTVV.

This clonotype showed up just a few times. The chain couples TRBV12-3 or TRBV12-4 to TRBJ2-7; 8 bases are a match to TRBD2. The V and J ends lost 5 bases and 6 bases, in that order; junction bases with no gene match: 9. The CDR3 length is 14 residues. This CDR3 is CASSRASGSGEQYF. CDR3 DNA sequence: TGTGCCAGCAGTAGGGCTAGCGGGTCTGGCGAGCAGTACTTC.

V and J are TRBV6-5 and TRBJ2-5, with unresolved D. In germline, CDR1 is MNHEY, CDR2 SVGAGI. V was trimmed by 2 bases and J by 4 bases, leaving 5 bases between them. The CDR3 is 12 residues long. CDR3 protein: CASSYDLETQYF. The CDR3 nucleotides are TGTGCCAGCAGTTACGATTTAGAGACCCAGTACTTC.

As regards this clonotype: The CDR3 does not close with the conserved phenylalanine or tryptophan, likely indicating a read error. The chain couples TRBV11-2 to TRBJ2-7, with D unclear. CDR3 length: 13 amino acids. Germline CDR1 SGHAT, CDR2 FQNNGV. CDR3 residues: CANSLMAAYEQYL. The CDR3 nucleotides are TGTGCCAACAGCTTAATGGCGGCCTACGAGCAGTACCTC.

A note on this clonotype: With a much larger clone just one base away, this may be a read error. The genes are TRBV6-6 and TRBJ2-2, with D perhaps matching TRBD1 (6 bases). Germline V lookup: CDR1 MNHNY, CDR2 SVGAGI (reference sequence). The V end lost 8 bases, the J end lost 4 bases, and 14 bases lay between the germline ends. This CDR3 has 14 residues. The CDR3 DNA reads TGTGCCAGCGTGTCACAGGGTGGCACCGGGGAGCTGTTTTTT. Translated: CASVSQGGTGELFF.

This clonotype was found many times. This chain links TRBV6-1 with TRBJ2-3; D remains ambiguous. The germline CDR1 and CDR2 sequences are MNHNS and SASEGT. The CDR3 runs to 15 residues. V dropped 4 bases and J dropped 1 base, with 12 bases sitting between them. In nucleotides, the CDR3 is TGTGCCAGCAGTGCCCAGCGAGGACGCACAGATACGCAGTATTTT. Translated, it gives CASSAQRGRTDTQYF.

As concerns this clonotype: This clone may be a read error of a much larger clone one base away. The chain has TRBV5-6 and TRBJ2-5; 12 bases are shared with TRBD2. The CDR3 is 16 amino acids. CDR1 SGHDT and CDR2 YYEEEE come from the germline V gene. As DNA, the CDR3 is TGTGCCGGCAGCGACCGACTAGCGGGAGATGAGGAGACCCAGTACTTC. As protein: CAGSDRLAGDEETQYF.

This clonotype has a count of ten or more. The rearrangement links TRBV6-1 to TRBJ2-1; 11 nucleotides align to TRBD1. The CDR3 runs 14 residues. Looked up from germline, CDR1 is MNHNS and CDR2 is SASEGT. The CDR3 protein is CVTNRDRGYNEQFF. CDR3 sequence (DNA): TGTGTTACAAACCGGGACAGGGGGTACAATGAGCAGTTCTTC.

The chain employs TRBV6-5 and TRBJ2-3, with 7 nucleotides matching TRBD2. CDR1 and CDR2 (germline): MNHEY, SVGAGI. This CDR3 spans 13 amino acids. CDR3 sequence: CVSMRGSEDTQYF. CDR3 coding DNA: TGTGTCAGTATGCGGGGGTCAGAAGATACGCAGTATTTT.

The V gene is TRBV11-2, the J gene TRBJ2-5; maybe TRBD1 (5 bases). Germline loops: CDR1 SGHAT, CDR2 FQNNGV. The germline V and J ends were trimmed by 11 bases and 9 bases, with 22 bases remaining between them. CDR3 length: 13 amino acids. The CDR3 sequence is CAGTLVDLGAQYF. As DNA, the CDR3 is TGTGCCGGCACCTTGGTGGACCTAGGGGCCCAGTACTTC.

This chain joins TRBV12-3 or TRBV12-4 and TRBJ2-7; 9 bases align to TRBD1. The J segment lost 1 base and the V segment lost 5 bases, leaving 6 bases of the junction unmatched. This CDR3 has 15 amino acids. CDR3 sequence reads: CASSIGTGWSYEQYF. CDR3 in DNA: TGTGCCAGCAGTATTGGGACAGGGTGGTCCTACGAGCAGTACTTC.

On this clonotype itself: Its ends do not fully match the called genes, so a read error is possible. The V and J genes are TRBV6-2 or TRBV6-3 and TRBJ2-7, with 13 nucleotides matching TRBD2. The length of the CDR3 is 19 residues. Germline V CDR1 and CDR2: MNHEY, SVGEGT. In DNA form, the CDR3 reads TGTCCCAGCAGTTACTCGAAATCGGGACTAGCGGGACATCTCTACGAGCAGTACTTC. Protein product: CPSSYSKSGLAGHLYEQYF.

The J gene is TRBJ1-2, the V gene TRBV29-1; a weak D match, TRBD1 (5 bases). The germline V and J ends were trimmed by 4 bases and 6 bases, with 18 bases remaining between them. The V gene's germline CDR1 is SQVTM and CDR2 ANQGSEA. The length of the CDR3 is 14 residues. The CDR3 sequence is CSVGGTGGNHGYTF. The CDR3 region has the DNA TGCAGCGTTGGTGGGACGGGGGGAAACCATGGCTACACCTTC.

In the case of this clonotype: The conserved closing phenylalanine or tryptophan is absent in this CDR3, likely reflecting a read error. No DNA is shown, since the ends of the CDR3 on it are uncertain; the CDR3 is the one TCRdb lists. V usage is TRBV11-2 and J usage is TRBJ1-1; the DNA was not used to check the table's D call, TRBD1. The CDR3 numbers 16 amino acids, ends counted. Per germline, CDR1 SGHAT and CDR2 FQNNGV. CDR3 in amino acids: CASSFRDRGLNTEPFL.

This chain connects TRBV12-3 or TRBV12-4 to TRBJ2-1, with 7 nucleotides matching TRBD1. Trimming removed 6 bases from V and 6 bases from J; junction bases left unmatched: 11. The CDR3 spans 15 residues. The CDR3 bases are TGTGCCAGCAGGCCTACAGGGGTGGTGTCCAATGAGCAGTTCTTC. Translated, it gives CASRPTGVVSNEQFF.

The chain has TRBV7-9 and TRBJ2-3; tentative D call: TRBD1 (6 bases). This CDR3 has 15 residues. Looked up from germline, CDR1 is SEHNR and CDR2 is FQNEAQ (reference sequence). The germline V and J ends were trimmed by 5 bases and 0 bases, with 12 bases remaining between them. The CDR3 protein is CASSPQGISTDTQYF. Written as DNA, the CDR3 is TGTGCCAGCAGCCCACAGGGAATTAGCACAGATACGCAGTATTTT.

The sample holds many counts of this clonotype. The V call is TRBV6-2 or TRBV6-3, the J call TRBJ2-7, with D possibly being TRBD2 (6 bases). The germline CDR1 and CDR2 sequences are MNHEY and SVGEGT. The germline V and J ends were trimmed by 2 bases and 6 bases, with 20 bases remaining between them. The CDR3 is made up of 16 amino acids. DNA for the CDR3: TGTGCCAGCAGTTACCGCCCGGGAGCTGGGGAAATCGAGCAGTACTTC. This sequence encodes CASSYRPGAGEIEQYF.